The 2 T cell receptor beta chains below all came from one sample that was sequenced in a study of glioma-infiltrating T cells after dendritic cell vaccination. The method was immunoSEQ multiplex PCR; TCRdb's version includes in-frame clones alone and lacks a portion of them. The sample contains 100,000 to 120,000 clones, about 90% of which appear only once. Time point defined: after dendritic cell vaccination, including at tumor progression/relapse. The specimen was blood, collected after dendritic cell vaccination. The receptors come from a human donor with glioblastoma.

This clone showed up just once. The genes are TRBV9 and TRBJ1-2; D ambiguous. Germline loops: CDR1 SGDLS, CDR2 YYNGEE. CDR3 length: 12 residues. V lost 0 bases, J lost 6 bases, and 6 bases lay in between. CDR3 nucleotides: TGTGCCAGCAGCGTAGACAGACATGGCTACACCTTC. Translating gives CASSVDRHGYTF.

This chain uses TRBV19 with TRBJ1-6, with 12 positions matching TRBD1. The CDR3 spans 17 residues. The V segment lost 6 bases and the J segment 7 bases; nucleotides outside the gene matches: 10. CDR1 is LNHDA and CDR2 is SQIVND in the germline V gene (reference sequence). For the CDR3, the DNA is TGTGCCAGTAGGAATAGGGGACAGGGGGCATGGAATTCACCCCTCCACTTT. Translation: CASRNRGQGAWNSPLHF.